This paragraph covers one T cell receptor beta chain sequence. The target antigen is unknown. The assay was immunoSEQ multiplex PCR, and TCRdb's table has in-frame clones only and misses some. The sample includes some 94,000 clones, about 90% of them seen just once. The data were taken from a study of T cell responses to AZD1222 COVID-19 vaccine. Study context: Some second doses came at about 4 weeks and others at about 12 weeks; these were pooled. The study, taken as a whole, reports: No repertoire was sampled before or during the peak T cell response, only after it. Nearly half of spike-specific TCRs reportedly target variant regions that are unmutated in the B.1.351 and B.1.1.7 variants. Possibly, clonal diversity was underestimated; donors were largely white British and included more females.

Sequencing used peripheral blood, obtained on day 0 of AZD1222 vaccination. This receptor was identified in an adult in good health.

The CDR3 loop reads CASSLVGLSRVYGYTF. The CDR3 DNA follows: TGCGCCAGCAGCTTGGTTGGACTGTCGAGGGTCTATGGCTACACCTTC. V gene TRBV5-1 combines with J gene TRBJ1-2, with unresolved D. The CDR3 has 16 amino acids. Germline CDR1 is SGHRS and CDR2 is YFSETQ. Trimming removed 0 bases at V and 4 bases at J, with 16 bases between.